Below are 8 T cell receptor beta chains sequenced from a single sample in a study of OX40 agonist ivuxolimab in advanced cancers. The repertoire was sequenced with immunoSEQ multiplex PCR; TCRdb's copy has only in-frame clones and lacks some. The table includes 45,000 to 60,000 clones, just over 90% detected once. The starting material was CD4+ or CD8+ T cells sorted from blood, obtained in a trial of the OX40 agonist ivuxolimab. All receptors derive from an adult with an advanced solid tumor such as melanoma, head and neck, liver or kidney cancer.

The chain carries TRBV5-8 and TRBJ2-5; D gene ambiguous. The last part of the DNA fits TRBJ2-7 better; the J call may be wrong. CDR1 SGHTS and CDR2 YDEGEE come from the germline V gene. The CDR3 is made up of 13 amino acids. The CDR3 coding sequence is TGTGCCAGCAGCTTGCAGGTCTCCTACGAGCAGTACTTC. Its translation: CASSLQVSYEQYF.

The chain employs TRBV28 and TRBJ2-2; D remains ambiguous. This CDR3 contains 16 residues. The V end lost 3 bases, the J end lost 4 bases, and 15 bases lay between the germline ends. CDR1 is MDHEN, CDR2 SYDVKM, per germline. This CDR3 reads CASSFWDLKGTGELFF. The CDR3 coding sequence is TGTGCCAGCAGTTTCTGGGATCTTAAGGGCACCGGGGAGCTGTTTTTT.

The chain employs TRBV29-1 and TRBJ2-5, with D perhaps being TRBD1 or TRBD2 (5 bases each). V was shortened by 6 bases and J by 0 bases, with 11 bases between the two germline ends. This CDR3 has 13 amino acids. Germline values: CDR1 SQVTM, CDR2 ANQGSEA. This CDR3 reads CSVRDGYQETQYF. DNA of the CDR3: TGCAGCGTACGGGACGGCTACCAAGAGACCCAGTACTTC.

The chain combines TRBV6-1 with TRBJ1-2; D gene uncertain. Trimming took 1 base from V and 2 from J, leaving 14 bases between them. Germline CDR1 reads MNHNS; CDR2 reads SASEGT. The CDR3 extends over 16 amino acids. The CDR3 DNA reads TGTGCCAGCAGTGAAGGGTTGGCCCTCTTCAACTATGGCTACACCTTC. This gives the protein CASSEGLALFNYGYTF.

This clone appeared once. The chain combines TRBV4-1 with TRBJ2-6; D gene unclear. The V and J ends lost 2 bases and 0 bases respectively, with 8 bases between them. The V gene's germline CDR1 is MGHRA and CDR2 YSYEKL. The CDR3 is made up of 16 amino acids. This CDR3 reads CASSQHPSSGANVLTF. CDR3 sequence (DNA): TGCGCCAGCAGCCAACATCCAAGCTCTGGGGCCAACGTCCTGACTTTC.

The rearrangement joins TRBV28 to TRBJ2-7, with 10 bases fitting TRBD2. CDR1 and CDR2 from the germline V gene are MDHEN and SYDVKM. With V trimmed by 3 bases and J by 6 bases, 14 bases remained unmatched. This CDR3 is built from 17 residues. The CDR3: CASSFASGSFKGSEQYF. CDR3 DNA sequence: TGTGCCAGCAGTTTTGCTAGCGGGAGCTTCAAGGGATCCGAGCAGTACTTC.

The chain carries TRBV6-1 and TRBJ2-5; 7 positions match TRBD1. V lost 6 bases to trimming and J lost 4 bases; unmatched junction nucleotides: 8. CDR1 is MNHNS, CDR2 SASEGT, per germline. The CDR3 has 14 residues. The DNA for the CDR3 is TGTGCCAGCAGCGGAGACAGGGTCCCAGAGACCCAGTACTTC. Translation gives CASSGDRVPETQYF.

V and J are TRBV21-1 and TRBJ2-6; TRBD2 is the table's D call and was not checked against the DNA. TRBV21-1 is shown as a pseudogene. CDR3 size: 18 residues. DNA of the CDR3: TGTGCCAGCAGCAAGGGACTAGCGGGGGACTCTGGGGCCAACGTCCTGACTTTC. This encodes CASSKGLAGDSGANVLTF.